These T cell receptor beta chains were read from a single sample in a study of blood T cell repertoires in COVID-19. Some clones are missing from TCRdb's copy, which holds only in-frame ones; the method was immunoSEQ multiplex PCR. The data show roughly 250,000 clones, with around 90% seen just once and about 1.5% held by the top ten. Sequenced input: PBMCs or T cells enriched from blood (not recorded which). Receptors were obtained from a woman in her forties or fifties who had recovered from COVID-19. Each CDR3 is given without its conserved first and last residue. Each record gives: clone size, V gene, CDR3 protein. The size field is filled for only some rows; it gives once, few, many or a size class.

>NA|TRBV28
ASSFGGTNEKLF
>once|TRBV28
ASSSLGSYEQY
>NA|TRBV7-9
ASSLAPGPTDTQY
>NA|TRBV12-3/TRBV12-4
ASRRGKYNEQF
>NA|TRBV5-3
ARRAGTGVSDEQY
>few|TRBV7-8
ASSLDDRGVNTEAF
>NA|TRBV27
ASSFSGQGNTIY
>NA|TRBV19
ASSATLETQY
>NA|TRBV12-5
ASGLGAGVQNEQF
>NA|TRBV15
ATSRYPREGPGNEQF
>NA|TRBV5-1
ASSIRVGGANVLT
>NA|TRBV19
ASQGGVFEKLF
>NA|TRBV10-3
AITREGADTIY
>NA|TRBV6-5
ASSYGAGTQETQY
>NA|TRBV28
ASGTSGQREQF
>NA|TRBV10-3
AISESLRTGGNYGYT
>once|TRBV2
ASSEGHRPKAF
>NA|TRBV19
ASSIDRGQFQPYEQY
>many|TRBV7-9
ASRTGLNTEAF
>NA|TRBV6-1
ASSEATGLSTGELF
>NA|TRBV5-6
ASSSGLSNEKLF
>NA|TRBV5-1
ASSLTRRTGGTDTQY
>NA|TRBV18
ASSQSGGVDTIY
>NA|TRBV7-8
ASRVDISRDTQY
>NA|TRBV4-1
ASSQGPGGTDTQY
>few|TRBV28
ASSPTGDGGYGYT
>NA|TRBV28
ASRSSGTELANYGYT
>NA|TRBV14
ASSQGRFTEAF
>NA|TRBV9
ASSVGLGADYGYT
>NA|TRBV19
ASNIGMLRSGANVLT
>NA|TRBV28
ASSKHSGNTIY
>NA|TRBV28
ASIERTGRNSPLH
>NA|TRBV7-9
ASSFGTGYNEQF
>NA|TRBV5-1
ASSPGNTAKNIQY
>NA|TRBV27
ASSSGQIKNTEAF
>NA|TRBV18
ASSLDPGGLETQY
>NA|TRBV19
ASSLGDKTPLGNTIY
>NA|TRBV7-8
ASSDERRISYEQY
>NA|TRBV11-2
ASKSNLGGETQY
>once|TRBV19
ASSIGQGYYEQY
>few|TRBV14
ASSPIGGRRYEQY
>NA|TRBV7-3
ASSSGLAVHEQF
>once|TRBV6-5
ASTYPGGGTDTQY
>NA|TRBV28
ASMGRENTEAF
>NA|TRBV10-1
ASSPGLAGGADEQY
>once|TRBV28
ATGEGAGELF
>once|TRBV30
AWSSGGQPQH
>few|TRBV28
ASRYRTGAANSPLH
>NA|TRBV7-2
ASSLVGTGAIYSPLH
>NA|TRBV30
AWSKRGPYEQY
>NA|TRBV6-5
ASSRGSDSPLH
>NA|TRBV29-1
SVEPAYQQGYGYT
>NA|TRBV11-3
ASSMRADTQY